The 9 T cell receptor beta chains presented below share a single source sample, sequenced in a study of T-cell reconstitution after alpha-beta-depleted transplantation in children. A library of TCRbeta sequences, prepared with unique molecular identifiers, was generated. TCRdb fed the PCR reads into MiXCR, producing one record per CDR3 protein. The table has about 610,000 distinct CDR3 sequences, 10% seen once. The sequenced sample was PBMCs from the stem cell graft donor, obtained from the stem cell graft. The receptor set was obtained from a human donor who donated a stem cell graft to a child with acute myeloid leukemia.

The table lists this clonotype with many counts. The rearrangement joins TRBV5-1 to TRBJ2-7; TRBD2 matches at 7 bases. Germline V lookup: CDR1 SGHRS, CDR2 YFSETQ. The CDR3 consists of 14 residues. V lost 2 bases, J lost 4 bases, and 6 bases stayed unmatched. The DNA of the CDR3 is TGCGCCAGCAGCTTAACGGGAGGAACTTACGAGCAGTACTTC. The encoded protein is CASSLTGGTYEQYF.

This clonotype was found a few times. The J gene is TRBJ2-2, the V gene TRBV12-3 or TRBV12-4; the D gene is possibly TRBD2 (6 bases). V dropped 6 bases and J dropped 6 bases, with 8 bases sitting between them. The CDR3 extends over 12 amino acids. The CDR3 nucleotides read TGTGCCAGCAGCGGAGGGGCCGGGGAGCTGTTTTTT. Its protein is CASSGGAGELFF.

The sample holds a few counts of this clonotype. The chain employs TRBV18 and TRBJ2-3, with D hard to call. Trimming shortened V by 2 bases and J by 2 bases, and 8 bases separated the two germline ends. Germline assignment: CDR1 KGHSH and CDR2 LQKENI. CDR3 length: 14 residues. This CDR3 reads CASSPTANTDTQYF. DNA for the CDR3: TGTGCCAGCTCACCAACAGCGAACACAGATACGCAGTATTTT.

The chain recombines TRBV30 with TRBJ1-5; 7 bases align to TRBD1. The CDR3 covers 14 residues. Germline V lookup: CDR1 GTSNPN, CDR2 SVGIG (reference sequence). V was pared by 4 bases and J by 1 base, with 4 bases of the junction left unmatched. The CDR3 nucleotides read TGTGCCTGGACACAGGGGAAGAGCAATCAGCCCCAGCATTTT. Protein: CAWTQGKSNQPQHF.

This sequence joins TRBV6-2 or TRBV6-3 and TRBJ2-4; 16 bases are a match to TRBD2. Germline V CDR1 and CDR2: MNHEY, SVGEGT. V was clipped by 5 bases and J by 0 bases; unmatched bases: 7. This CDR3 spans 19 amino acids. CDR3 bases: TGTGCCAGCAGTAAAGGGACTAGCGGGAGGGCCAGAGCCAAAAACATTCAGTACTTC. Protein sequence: CASSKGTSGRARAKNIQYF.

In this sample, this clonotype turned up a few times. The chain carries TRBV3-1 and TRBJ2-7; 13 bases match TRBD2. V trimming: 1 base; J trimming: 0 bases; junction bases outside the gene matches: 0. Germline lookup yields CDR1 LGHDT and CDR2 YNNKEL (reference sequence). The CDR3 spans 16 residues. The CDR3 is CASSQGTSGGSYEQYF. CDR3 DNA: TGTGCCAGCAGCCAAGGGACTAGCGGGGGCTCCTACGAGCAGTACTTC.

This clonotype was found a few times. The rearrangement joins TRBV5-1 to TRBJ2-3, with D possibly TRBD1 on 5 matching bases. The length of the CDR3 is 15 residues. V lost 1 base, J lost 0 bases, and 9 bases lay in between. The germline gives CDR1 SGHRS, CDR2 YFSETQ. As DNA, the CDR3 is TGCGCCAGCAGCTTGAGGGGTCAGAGCACAGATACGCAGTATTTT. It specifies CASSLRGQSTDTQYF.

This chain links TRBV25-1 with TRBJ2-3, with 7 bases matching TRBD2. The junction had 2 bases not matched to a gene; V was cut back by 6 bases and J by 5 bases. CDR3 length: 12 residues. Germline CDR1 reads MGHDK; CDR2 reads SYGVNS. The CDR3 protein is CASRASGDTQYF. The CDR3 DNA is TGTGCCAGCAGGGCTAGCGGAGATACGCAGTATTTT.

This clonotype was picked up many times. The V gene is TRBV20-1, the J gene TRBJ1-4, with 7 bases fitting TRBD1. This CDR3 has 15 residues. Germline CDR1 and CDR2: DFQATT and SNEGSKA (reference sequence). J gave up 5 bases and V 4 bases, and 10 bases lay outside the gene matches. The CDR3 protein is CSATRGTDENEKLFF. The CDR3 DNA reads as TGCAGTGCTACCCGTGGGACAGACGAGAATGAAAAACTGTTTTTT.